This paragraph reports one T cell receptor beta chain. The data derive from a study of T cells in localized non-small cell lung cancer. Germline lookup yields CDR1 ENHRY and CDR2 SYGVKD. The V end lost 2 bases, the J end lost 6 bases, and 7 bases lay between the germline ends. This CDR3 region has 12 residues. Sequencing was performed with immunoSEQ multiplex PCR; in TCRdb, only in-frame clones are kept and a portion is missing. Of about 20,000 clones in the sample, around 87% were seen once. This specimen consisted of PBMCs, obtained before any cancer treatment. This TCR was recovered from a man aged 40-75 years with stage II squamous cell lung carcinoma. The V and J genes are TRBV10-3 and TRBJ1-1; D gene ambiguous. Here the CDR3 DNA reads TGTGCCATCAGTGAGGCCGGAGCTGAAGCTTTCTTT. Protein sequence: CAISEAGAEAFF.